The rows below give T cell receptor beta chains drawn from one sample of a study of beta chain features in type 1 diabetes. Sequenced by immunoSEQ multiplex PCR; TCRdb stores in-frame clones only, minus some. The repertoire has 200,000 to 250,000 clones, about 11% of them found once; the top ten carry 1% to 1.5%. The specimen sequenced was central memory CD4+ T cells from blood. The receptors were gathered from a man between 18 and 29 years old in good health. Each CDR3 is given with its conserved first and last residue. D genes are given only for firm matches. Part of the rows lack a size; the others show once, few, many or a class for expanded clones.

TRBJ2-1 | - | TRBD2 | TRBV30 | TGTGCCTGGAGCAGAGGACTAGCGGGAGGGTCCTACAATGAGCAGTTCTTC | CAWSRGLAGGSYNEQFF
TRBJ1-5 | - | TRBD1 | TRBV11-2 | TGTGCCAGCAGCGTCGACAGGGGTTGGGATCAGCCCCAGCATTTT | CASSVDRGWDQPQHF
TRBJ2-5 | - | - | TRBV14 | TGTGCCAGCAGCCCGGGGGAAGAGACCCAGTACTTC | CASSPGEETQYF
TRBJ2-3 | few | - | TRBV7-9 | TGTGCCAGCAGCCCCCGTGGGGGGAGCACAGATACGCAGTATTTT | CASSPRGGSTDTQYF
TRBJ2-1 | - | TRBD2 | TRBV7-9 | TGTGCCAGCAGCCCCTTCGCGGGGGGTGGCTCCTACAATGAGCAGTTCTTC | CASSPFAGGGSYNEQFF
TRBJ2-5 | few | - | TRBV11-2 | TGTGCCAGCAGCTTAGAAACCTCAGGGAGGCAGACCCAGTACTTC | CASSLETSGRQTQYF
TRBJ2-6 | few | - | TRBV5-1 | TGCGCCAGCAGCCTGACAGGATCCTCCGGGGCCAACGTCCTGACTTTC | CASSLTGSSGANVLTF
TRBJ2-1 | few | TRBD2 | TRBV5-1 | TGCGCCAGCGCGACTAGCGGGAGTCAGCATGAGCAGTTCTTC | CASATSGSQHEQFF
TRBJ2-7 | - | TRBD2 | TRBV28 | TGTGCCAGCACCTCCGGGGGGGACGCCTCCTACGAGCAGTACTTC | CASTSGGDASYEQYF
TRBJ2-3 | - | - | TRBV28 | TGTGCCAGCAGTCCCGGACACGATACGCAGTATTTT | CASSPGHDTQYF
TRBJ1-1 | - | TRBD1 | TRBV10-3 | TGTGCCATCAGTGAGGGCAGGGGGGTCACTGAAGCTTTCTTT | CAISEGRGVTEAFF
TRBJ2-1 | few | TRBD1 | TRBV6-5 | TGTGCCAGCAGTTACTACGGACAGGGTATTGATGAGCAGTTCTTC | CASSYYGQGIDEQFF
TRBJ2-1 | - | TRBD2 | TRBV30 | TGTGCCTGGAGTGTACAACTAGCGCGGAATGAGCAGTTCTTC | CAWSVQLARNEQFF
TRBJ1-1 | few | TRBD1 | TRBV7-3 | TGTGCCAGCAGCTTAGGGACAGGGCGTGGGGCTGAAGCTTTCTTT | CASSLGTGRGAEAFF
TRBJ1-4 | many | - | TRBV27 | TGTGCCAGCAGTTTACTGGCAGGGGCCCATAATGAAAAACTGTTTTTT | CASSLLAGAHNEKLFF
TRBJ2-3 | medium-sized | - | TRBV4-3 | TGCGCCAGCAGCCGCACACAGGGCGATACGCAGTATTTT | CASSRTQGDTQYF
TRBJ1-2 | - | - | TRBV29-1 | TGCAGCGTTCAGGTCGGAAGCTATGGCTACACCTTC | CSVQVGSYGYTF
TRBJ1-5 | many | - | TRBV5-6 | TGTGCCAGCAGCTCCGAAGATCAGCCCCAGCATTTT | CASSSEDQPQHF
TRBJ2-2 | - | - | TRBV18 | TGTGCCAGCTCACCACGGCAGGGGAACACCGGGGAGCTGTTTTTT | CASSPRQGNTGELFF
TRBJ2-1 | few | - | TRBV11-3 | TGTGCCAGCAGCTTAGAGAGGGAGAATGAGCAGTTCTTC | CASSLERENEQFF
TRBJ2-1 | - | - | TRBV14 | TGTGCCAGCAGCCAAGATCGGGGCATCTTAGCGTACCGATACAATGAGCAGTTCTTC | CASSQDRGILAYRYNEQFF
TRBJ2-3 | few | TRBD1 | TRBV11-2 | TGTGCCAGCAGCCTAGGCCACAGGGGGCAGAGGGATACGCAGTATTTT | CASSLGHRGQRDTQYF
TRBJ2-6 | many | - | TRBV10-3 | TGTGCCACCCTCTTCGGACCCAACCTGGGGGGGGCCAACGTCCTGACTTTC | CATLFGPNLGGANVLTF
TRBJ1-2 | - | - | TRBV28 | TGTGCCAGCAGTTTATGCAGAGTTGGGTGTGGCTACACCTTC | CASSLCRVGCGYTF
TRBJ2-3 | - | - | TRBV7-8 | TGTGCCAGCATCCAGGGGAGCACAGATACGCAGTATTTT | CASIQGSTDTQYF
TRBJ1-1 | - | TRBD1 | TRBV25-1 | TGTGCCAGCAGTGGGAACCCGGGACAGATGAACACTGAAGCTTTCTTT | CASSGNPGQMNTEAFF
TRBJ2-6 | few | - | TRBV28 | TGTGCCAGCACCCAAGGAGGGGGCTCTGGGGCCAACGTCCTGACTTTC | CASTQGGGSGANVLTF
TRBJ2-3 | few | - | TRBV7-9 | TGTGCCAGCAGCTTATCCCAGGGCGCGTCGTATTTT | CASSLSQGASYF
TRBJ1-2 | few | TRBD1 | TRBV5-1 | TGCGCCAGCAGCTTGTTCGTGACGGGACAGGGAGGGCCTAACTATGGCTACACCTTC | CASSLFVTGQGGPNYGYTF
TRBJ1-5 | many | - | TRBV5-1 | TGCGCCAGCAGCTTGCTGCAGGGCCTTAATCAGCCCCAGCATTTT | CASSLLQGLNQPQHF
TRBJ2-3 | - | - | TRBV30 | TGTGCCTGGACAGGGGTACAGGGCACAGATACGCAGTATTTT | CAWTGVQGTDTQYF
TRBJ2-7 | few | - | TRBV6-1 | TGTGCCAGCAGGGATGGGTACTCCTACGAGCAGTACTTC | CASRDGYSYEQYF
TRBJ2-7 | - | TRBD1 | TRBV5-4 | TGTGCCAGCAGCTTTACAGGGGTACCCTACGAGCAGTACTTC | CASSFTGVPYEQYF
TRBJ2-7 | few | - | TRBV30 | TGTGCCTGGAGCAGGGGCTTGGACTCCTACGAGCAGTACTTC | CAWSRGLDSYEQYF
TRBJ2-5 | - | TRBD2 | TRBV5-1 | TGCGCCAGCAGCCAAGGGACTAGCGGAGAGACCCAGTACTTC | CASSQGTSGETQYF
TRBJ2-7 | few | TRBD2 | TRBV19 | TGTGCCAGTAGATCGGGGCTAGCGGGTTCCTACGAGCAGTACTTC | CASRSGLAGSYEQYF
TRBJ2-1 | few | - | TRBV11-1 | TGTGCCAGCAGCTTAGTCCCGGTTGGGGGCTCGAGCTCCTACAATGAGCAGTTCTTC | CASSLVPVGGSSSYNEQFF
TRBJ1-1 | - | - | TRBV29-1 | TGCAGCGTTGATTCCGACAGGAACACTGAAGCTTTCTTT | CSVDSDRNTEAFF
TRBJ2-1 | - | TRBD2 | TRBV29-1 | TGCAGCGCCCCTAGCGGGGCCTACAATGAGCAGTTCTTC | CSAPSGAYNEQFF
TRBJ2-2 | - | - | TRBV7-2 | TGTGCCAGCAGCCCCGGCGGGACTGCAAACACCGGGGAGCTGTTTTTT | CASSPGGTANTGELFF
TRBJ1-2 | - | TRBD1 | TRBV10-3 | TGTGCCATCACCTCGGACAGGAACTATGGCTACACCTTC | CAITSDRNYGYTF
TRBJ2-5 | few | - | TRBV28 | TGTGCCAGCAGTTTTCGAGGACAGCTTTTGCAGACCCAGTACTTC | CASSFRGQLLQTQYF
TRBJ2-1 | few | - | TRBV28 | TGTGCCAGCGGGCGGATTGGGGCGTCCTACAATGAGCAGTTCTTC | CASGRIGASYNEQFF
TRBJ2-5 | few | - | TRBV29-1 | TGCAGCGTTCACAATACAGGGTACCAAGAGACCCAGTACTTC | CSVHNTGYQETQYF
TRBJ2-7 | - | TRBD2 | TRBV19 | TGTGCCAGTAGTGCGGGTGCAAGCGGGAGGGCGAAGTACTTC | CASSAGASGRAKYF
TRBJ1-5 | - | - | TRBV2 | TGTGCCAGCAGCGTTTCGTCGGAGCCCCAGCATTTT | CASSVSSEPQHF